The 4 T cell receptor beta chains listed next were all sequenced from one sample in a study of cytomegalovirus exposure and HLA in healthy donors (dated by TCRdb to 2016 to 2017). Receptor amplification or capture employed the immunoSEQ multiplex PCR assay. For the multiplex PCR, a mixture combining 60 forward primers for TCR Vbeta segments and 13 reverse primers for TCR Jbeta segments was used. TCRdb limited this immuneACCESS table to in-frame rearrangements with V and J called. A share of clones is missing; checked studies link under half to unresolved V genes, and the rest is unexplained. This sample gives around 100,000 clones in total; about 9.5% of them show up just once. 5.8% of the sample rests with the top ten. Sequencing input: PBMCs. The origin of the receptors is a man aged 35 to 55 in good health and CMV-seropositive.

The chain couples TRBV9 to TRBJ2-1; D unresolved. The CDR3 is made up of 12 amino acids. Germline CDR1 reads SGDLS; CDR2 reads YYNGEE. The V end lost 3 bases, the J end lost 5 bases, and 6 bases lay between the germline ends. The CDR3 DNA is TGTGCCAGCAGCGCCAGAAACAATGAGCAGTTCTTC. Its translation is CASSARNNEQFF.

A few counts support this clone. This chain connects TRBV6-5 to TRBJ2-1; D unclear. Germline-derived CDR1 and CDR2 are MNHEY and SVGAGI. The CDR3 sequence is 13 residues long. V was trimmed by 8 bases and J by 4 bases, leaving 12 bases between them. CDR3 protein: CASHDGPYNEQFF. The CDR3 bases are TGTGCCAGCCACGATGGGCCATACAATGAGCAGTTCTTC.

This chain uses TRBV2 with TRBJ2-7; TRBD2 agrees at 9 bases. Germline lookup yields CDR1 SNHLY and CDR2 FYNNEI. This CDR3 contains 13 residues. Trimming cost V 10 bases and J 1 base; bases outside gene matches: 5. CDR3 in amino acids: CATASGMSYEQYF. CDR3 bases: TGTGCCACCGCTAGCGGGATGTCCTACGAGCAGTACTTC. The complete variable domain, with remaining parts taken from reference TRBV2 and TRBJ2-7, reads EPEVTQTPSHQVTQMGQEVILRCVPISNHLYFYWYRQILGQKVEFLVSFYNNEISEKSEIFDDQFSVERPDGSNFTLKIRSTKLEDSAMYFCATASGMSYEQYFGPGTRLTVT.

This chain uses TRBV13 with TRBJ2-5; 7 bases fit TRBD1. CDR1 and CDR2 (germline): PRHDT, FYEKMQ (reference sequence). The CDR3 contains 14 residues. With 0 bases clipped from V and 5 bases from J, the junction kept 3 bases outside the gene matches. CDR3 sequence: CASSLGRGRETQYF. CDR3 nucleotide sequence: TGTGCCAGCAGCTTAGGGAGGGGGCGGGAGACCCAGTACTTC.